A selection of T cell receptor beta chains follows, all from one sample in a study of vaccination and CD4 T cells after COVID-19. TCRdb independently ran MiXCR on the PCR reads; one entry per CDR3 protein. Counted here are roughly 12,000 distinct CDR3 sequences, around half occurring once; the ten biggest clones make up 28%. These receptors lack a known antigen. Material for sequencing was CD4+ T cells from blood, cultured in vitro. The receptor source for this set is a human donor who had recovered from COVID-19. CDR3s include the opening cysteine and the closing phenylalanine or tryptophan. Each record gives: J gene, V gene, clone size, D gene, CDR3 DNA, CDR3 protein. The D gene is left open where the match is weak. Clone size is stated in some rows and not others, as once, few, many or a class when expanded.

TRBJ1-1,TRBV7-9,few,NA,TGTGCCAGCAGCTTAGACGCCGCCATTTTGTCAGGGACCCTTATGAACACTGAAGCTTTCTTT,CASSLDAAILSGTLMNTEAFF
TRBJ2-7,TRBV11-2,NA,NA,TGTGCCAGCAGCTTAGAATGGGGGGGGCCCTACGAGCAGTACTTC,CASSLEWGGPYEQYF
TRBJ1-1,TRBV18,medium-sized,NA,TGTGCCAGCTCCGAGCGGGGGTCTGAAGCTTTCTTT,CASSERGSEAFF
TRBJ1-2,TRBV5-8,NA,TRBD1,TGTGCCAGCAGCTTGGCCGGGACAGGGGTCAGCTACACCTTC,CASSLAGTGVSYTF
TRBJ2-5,TRBV7-6,NA,NA,TGTGCTAGCAGCTCCGGACAGCTCCAAGAGACCCAGTACTTC,CASSSGQLQETQYF
TRBJ2-5,TRBV20-1,once,NA,TGCAGTGCTCAGGGGGGGGTACAAGAGACCCAGTACTTC,CSAQGGVQETQYF
TRBJ2-1,TRBV7-2,NA,NA,TGTGCCAGCAGCTTAGCGATTGGAGAGCAGTTCTTC,CASSLAIGEQFF
TRBJ2-4,TRBV7-8,NA,TRBD2,TGTGCCAGCAGCTTAGTGTCCGGGGGGGGTAAAAACATTCAGTACTTC,CASSLVSGGGKNIQYF
TRBJ1-5,TRBV15,NA,NA,TGTGCCACCAGCAGAGATCTCACTAGCAATCAGCCCCAGCATTTT,CATSRDLTSNQPQHF
TRBJ1-1,TRBV7-2,NA,NA,TGTGCCAGCAGCTTAGAACCGATGGTCGTGACTGAAGCTTTCTTT,CASSLEPMVVTEAFF
TRBJ2-5,TRBV6-1,NA,TRBD2,TGTGCCAGCAGCCAACCGGGACTAGCGGAAGAGACCCAGTACTTC,CASSQPGLAEETQYF
TRBJ1-2,TRBV19,NA,NA,TGTGCCACCAAAGTCTCCTATGGCTACACCTTC,CATKVSYGYTF
TRBJ1-2,TRBV4-1,NA,NA,TGCGCCAGCAGCCAAGGCGGGAAGAACTATGGCTACACCTTC,CASSQGGKNYGYTF
TRBJ1-5,TRBV4-1,NA,NA,TGCGCCAGCAGCCAAGATCCAGGGAAGGGGAGAAGTAATCAGCCCCAGCATTTT,CASSQDPGKGRSNQPQHF
TRBJ1-1,TRBV7-8,few,TRBD1,TGTGCCAGCAGCCAAAATCTATACCGGACAGGGGGGACTGAAGCTTTCTTT,CASSQNLYRTGGTEAFF
TRBJ2-1,TRBV5-4,NA,TRBD2,TGTGCCAGCAGCCCAGCGGGAGGGTCCTACAATGAGCAGTTCTTC,CASSPAGGSYNEQFF
TRBJ1-3,TRBV2,once,NA,TGTGCCAGCAGGGAAAACACCATATATTTT,CASRENTIYF
TRBJ1-1,TRBV10-1,large,TRBD1,TGCGCCAGCAGTGCCTCCTCGGGGGGGACAGCTCGAAAGACTGAAGCTTTCTTT,CASSASSGGTARKTEAFF
TRBJ1-2,TRBV11-3,few,TRBD1,TGTGCCAGCAGCCTCGGGGTCCGGGACAGGGAGACCTTC,CASSLGVRDRETF
TRBJ1-2,TRBV2,few,NA,TGTGCCAGCGAGAGACTCGGACAGATCTATGGCTACACCTTC,CASERLGQIYGYTF
TRBJ1-2,TRBV10-3,NA,TRBD1,TGTGCCATCGGGGGACAGGGGAACTATGGCTACACCTTC,CAIGGQGNYGYTF
TRBJ2-5,TRBV2,few,TRBD2,TGTGCCAGCAGTGAGGTTAGCGGGGCCGAGACCCAGTACTTC,CASSEVSGAETQYF
TRBJ1-2,TRBV20-1,NA,NA,TGCAGTGCCCGGGACGGGCGGTCGGTTCTATACGCTAACTATGGCTACACCTTC,CSARDGRSVLYANYGYTF
TRBJ1-1,TRBV7-6,NA,TRBD1,TGTGCCAGCAGCTCGATCCGGGACAGGGGGACTGAAGCTTTCTTT,CASSSIRDRGTEAFF
TRBJ1-2,TRBV27,NA,TRBD1,TGTGCCAGCAGTTCGACAGGGACGGGCTACACCTTC,CASSSTGTGYTF
TRBJ2-7,TRBV20-1,NA,TRBD2,TGCAGTGCTTTTATAGCGGGAGGCCGGTACGAGCAGTACTTC,CSAFIAGGRYEQYF
TRBJ2-5,TRBV4-1,NA,NA,TGCGCCAGCAGCCACGGATACCCCGAGACCCAGTACTTC,CASSHGYPETQYF
TRBJ1-2,TRBV5-1,few,NA,TGCGCCAGCAGCTCGTCGACAACCGGCTATGGCTACACCTTC,CASSSSTTGYGYTF